One TCR beta chain is described in this entry. As yet, its antigen is unknown. Treatment denoted: roughly 11-day PBMC culture with coronavirus spike peptide pools or control peptides (ViraFEST assay). The collection of CD4+ T cells from the unexposed donor took place before the COVID-19 pandemic (2011-2018). These data originate in a study of vaccination and CD4 T cells after COVID-19. The ends were cut back, 6 bases at V and 8 bases at J, with 7 bases in the middle. In germline, CDR1 is MDHEN, CDR2 SYDVKM. This CDR3 has 11 residues. CD4+ T cells that had been cultured provided DNA sequenced with the Oncomine TCR Beta short-read assay. From cultured CD4+ T cells, genomic DNA was extracted. TCRdb passed the PCR reads through MiXCR, listing each CDR3 protein once. This table holds thousands of distinct CDR3 sequences, under 45% found once.

The chain has TRBV28 and TRBJ1-4; D is ambiguous. The sample taken for sequencing was CD4+ T cells from blood, cultured in vitro. The TCR sequence derives from a human donor in good health. CDR3 DNA sequence: TGTGCCAGCAGGGCCCAAGAAAAACTGTTTTTT. Translation gives CASRAQEKLFF.